This T cell receptor (beta chain) was found in a study of blood T cells in healthy people across ages. V lost 4 bases to trimming and J lost 1 base; unmatched junction nucleotides: 4. The CDR3 has 16 residues. CDR1 is MDHEN, CDR2 SYDVKM, per germline. PCR was performed a second time for roughly 7 to 12 cycles using a sample-barcoded 5' primer and a J-beta primer mix. TCRdb re-analysed the 5' RACE reads in MiXCR, keeping a single row per CDR3 protein. The sample includes under 2 million distinct CDR3 sequences, about 35% seen only once; the top ten take around 10%. This rearrangement joins TRBV28 to TRBJ2-6; 7 bases match TRBD1. The sequence came from a woman under 40 in good health. Input material: blood. The CDR3 region is CASSSPTGSGANVLTF. The DNA for the CDR3 is TGTGCCAGCAGTTCCCCGACAGGGTCTGGGGCCAACGTCCTGACTTTC.